These 8 T cell receptor beta chains came from one sample sequenced in a study of blood T cell repertoires in COVID-19. Assay: immunoSEQ multiplex PCR; the TCRdb copy retains only in-frame clones and omits some. The sample yields approximately 400,000 clones, about 80% seen once. Sequenced input: peripheral blood. All receptors derive from a human donor with acute or convalescent COVID-19. The donor label of this sample is uncertain.

The chain carries TRBV2 and TRBJ1-2; possible D gene TRBD1, 5 bases. This CDR3 contains 13 residues. Germline CDR1 SNHLY, CDR2 FYNNEI. The CDR3, as DNA: TGTTCGGCCAGCACAGGCCTGATCTATGGCTACACCTTC. This translates into CSASTGLIYGYTF.

V usage is TRBV18 and J usage is TRBJ1-6; perhaps TRBD1 as D (6 bases). Germline-derived CDR1 and CDR2 are KGHSH and LQKENI. Trimming stripped 3 bases from V and 5 bases from J, with 23 bases between. The CDR3 is made up of 19 amino acids. CDR3 bases: TGTGCCAGCTCACCGGGAACAACAGGGACCCTCCACAATAATTCACCCCTCCACTTT. Its protein product is CASSPGTTGTLHNNSPLHF.

The V and J genes are TRBV19 and TRBJ2-2, with 7 bases fitting TRBD1. This CDR3 spans 14 amino acids. Germline V gene lookup returns CDR1 LNHDA and CDR2 SQIVND (reference sequence). The ends lost 6 bases at V and 3 bases at J; junction bases unmatched: 4. CDR3 in amino acids: CASRGQLDTGELFF. CDR3 in DNA: TGTGCCAGTAGGGGACAGCTGGACACCGGGGAGCTGTTTTTT.

This chain connects TRBV7-8 to TRBJ1-6; tentatively, D is TRBD1 (5 bases). V was cut by 0 bases and J by 9 bases, with 9 bases left in between. Germline assignment: CDR1 SGHVS and CDR2 FQNEAQ. The CDR3 runs 14 residues. The CDR3 spells CASSLAGASSPLHF. As DNA, the CDR3 is TGTGCCAGCAGCTTAGCAGGGGCGTCTTCACCCCTCCACTTT. Supplemented by reference TRBV7-8 and TRBJ1-6, the full variable domain reads GAGVSQSPRYKVAKRGQDVALRCDPISGHVSLFWYQQALGQGPEFLTYFQNEAQLDKSGLPSDRFFAERPEGSVSTLKIQRTQQEDSAVYLCASSLAGASSPLHFGNGTRLTVT.

CDR3: CASSTAGLPSYEQYF. In DNA form, the CDR3 reads TGTGCCAGCAGCACCGCCGGACTCCCCTCCTACGAGCAGTACTTC. This chain links TRBV5-5 with TRBJ2-7, with D possibly being TRBD2 (5 bases). Germline lookup yields CDR1 SGHKS and CDR2 YYEKEE (reference sequence). V was cut by 4 bases and J by 0 bases, with 14 bases left in between. The CDR3 spans 15 residues.

The chain recombines TRBV6-5 with TRBJ1-1, with a tentative D call TRBD1 (5 bases). CDR1 is MNHEY, CDR2 SVGAGI, per germline. V gave up 0 bases and J gave up 5 bases, with 13 bases separating them. The CDR3 length is 15 residues. The CDR3 DNA sequence: TGTGCCAGCAGTTACTCGACCAGGGTTGGTACTGAAGCTTTCTTT. Translated: CASSYSTRVGTEAFF.

The chain employs TRBV29-1 and TRBJ2-7; 7 bases match TRBD1. CDR1 is SQVTM, CDR2 ANQGSEA, per germline. There are 14 residues in the CDR3. The trim removed 4 bases at V and 6 bases at J, leaving 12 bases unmatched. The DNA for the CDR3 is TGCAGCGTTGTCCTGAGACAGGGAAGTGGCGAGCAGTACTTC. Amino acid sequence: CSVVLRQGSGEQYF.

This clone appeared a single time. The chain links TRBV12-3 or TRBV12-4 to TRBJ2-1; D is unresolved. CDR3 length: 12 amino acids. The V gene lost 7 bases and the J gene lost 3 bases, with 7 bases spanning the gap. CDR3 nucleotides: TGTGCCAGCACCTCGGGCTACAATGAGCAGTTCTTC. This codes for CASTSGYNEQFF.